This T cell receptor (beta chain) was observed in a study of T cell repertoires in cytomegalovirus infection. Study as a whole: Public TCR beta signatures marked donors with CMV infection and the matching HLA. Study observations and caveats: Within the response measured ex vivo, HLA-C-restricted CMV-specific TCR beta clonotypes were dominant. The study identified carriers of CMV plus the relevant HLA from cumulative public TCR beta family frequency.

TCRdb reprocessed the reads with MiXCR, giving one entry per CDR3 protein. This sample has hundreds of thousands of distinct CDR3 sequences; approximately 8.9% occur once, and the top ten carry less than 3%. This CDR3 contains 16 residues. From germline, CDR1 is SGHRS and CDR2 YFSETQ. V was clipped by 1 base and J by 4 bases, with 14 bases between them. This clonotype was detected ten times or more. Its cognate antigen is unknown. The specimen was PBMCs. J is TRBJ2-2 and V is TRBV5-1; a weak D match, TRBD1 (7 bases). The sequence was obtained from a human donor in good health (CMV status not recorded). Some clones in this sample may be carry-over from other donors' samples. CDR3 in amino acids: CASSLRSQGGTGELFF. The CDR3 DNA reads as TGCGCCAGCAGCTTGAGGTCGCAGGGGGGCACCGGGGAGCTGTTTTTT.